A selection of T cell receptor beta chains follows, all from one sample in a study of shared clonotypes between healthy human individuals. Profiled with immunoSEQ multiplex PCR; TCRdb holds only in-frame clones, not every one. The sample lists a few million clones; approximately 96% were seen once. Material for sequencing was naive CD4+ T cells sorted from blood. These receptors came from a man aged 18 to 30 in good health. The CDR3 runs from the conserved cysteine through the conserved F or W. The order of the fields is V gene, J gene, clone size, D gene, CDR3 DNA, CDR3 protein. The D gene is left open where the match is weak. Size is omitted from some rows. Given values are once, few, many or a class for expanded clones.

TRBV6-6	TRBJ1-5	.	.	TGTGCCAGCAGTCCCGGACAGTCTTCGGTTCAGCCCCAGCATTTT	CASSPGQSSVQPQHF
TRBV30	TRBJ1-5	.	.	TGTGCCTGGGGGCCGGGTCCCCATCAGCCCCAGCATTTT	CAWGPGPHQPQHF
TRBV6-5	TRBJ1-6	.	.	TGTGCCAGCAGTTCAACCGGGACCGTAGATAATTCACCCCTCCACTTT	CASSSTGTVDNSPLHF
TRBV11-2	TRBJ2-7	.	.	TGTGCCAGCAGCTTAGAGTTCGGGACTTCCTTCTACGAGCAGTACTTC	CASSLEFGTSFYEQYF
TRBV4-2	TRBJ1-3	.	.	TGTGCCAGCAGCCAACCGGAGACAGCGGCCGGGACCATATATTTT	CASSQPETAAGTIYF
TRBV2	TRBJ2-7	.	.	TGTGCCAGCAGTGAGTGGCAGGGTACCAACGAGCAGTACTTC	CASSEWQGTNEQYF
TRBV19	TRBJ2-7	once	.	TGTGCCAGTAGTATGCGGCAGGCCTACGAGCAGTACTTC	CASSMRQAYEQYF
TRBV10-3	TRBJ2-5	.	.	TGTGCCACGCGACCAGGGCGCTCCGGGGAGACCCAGTACTTC	CATRPGRSGETQYF
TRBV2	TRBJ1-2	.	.	TGTGCCAGCAGTGCCCCGACGGGGATGACCTATGGCTACACCTTC	CASSAPTGMTYGYTF
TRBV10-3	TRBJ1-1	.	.	TGTGCCATCAGACCCAAGTTTTACACTGAAGCTTTCTTT	CAIRPKFYTEAFF
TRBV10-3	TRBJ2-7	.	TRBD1	TGTGCCATCAAAAGGACAGGGTACTCCTACGAGCAGTACTTC	CAIKRTGYSYEQYF
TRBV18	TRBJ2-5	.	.	TGTGCCAGCTCACCACCGATGACAGAAGAGACCCAGTACTTC	CASSPPMTEETQYF
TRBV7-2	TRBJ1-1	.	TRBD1	TGTGCCAGCAGCTTGGACAGGGGGGGAACTGAAGCTTTCTTT	CASSLDRGGTEAFF
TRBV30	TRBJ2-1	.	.	TGTGCCTGGGGAAGCGGGCCGTACAATGAGCAGTTCTTC	CAWGSGPYNEQFF
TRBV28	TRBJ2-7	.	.	TGTGCCAGCAGCATGAATAGGTGGGGCACGAGGAACTCCTACGAGCAGTACTTC	CASSMNRWGTRNSYEQYF
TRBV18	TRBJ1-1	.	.	TGTGCCAGCTCACCAGGGGTAGACACTGAAGCTTTCTTT	CASSPGVDTEAFF
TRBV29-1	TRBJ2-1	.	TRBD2	TGCAGCGTTGTTGCGGGGGGGCCACGGTCCTACAATGAGCAGTTCTTC	CSVVAGGPRSYNEQFF
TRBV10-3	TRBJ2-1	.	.	TGTGCCATCAGTGTAGGGGGGGCCAACAATGAGCAGTTCTTC	CAISVGGANNEQFF
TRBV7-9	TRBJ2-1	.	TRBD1	TGTGCCAGCGAGACAGGGTCAGCCTACAATGAGCAGTTCTTC	CASETGSAYNEQFF
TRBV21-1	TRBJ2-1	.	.	TGTGCCAGCAGCAAAGGCGCACTAGCGGAGGCACGGCAGTTCTTC	CASSKGALAEARQFF
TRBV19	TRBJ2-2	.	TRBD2	TGTGCCAGTAGGGGACTAGCGGGGACCACCGGGGAGCTGTTTTTT	CASRGLAGTTGELFF
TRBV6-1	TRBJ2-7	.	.	TGTGCCAGCAGTGAGGACACGATCTACGAGCAGTACTTC	CASSEDTIYEQYF
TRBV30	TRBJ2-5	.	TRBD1	TGTGCCTGGAGTCCCCCGGACAGGGCCCAAGAGACCCAGTACTTC	CAWSPPDRAQETQYF
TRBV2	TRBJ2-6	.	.	TGTGCCAGCAGCCAAGAGGCAGGGCCTGGGGCCAACGTCCTGACTTTC	CASSQEAGPGANVLTF
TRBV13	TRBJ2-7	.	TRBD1	TGTGCCAGCAGCTCCCTCCTCAGGGGGCCCTACGAGCAGTACTTC	CASSSLLRGPYEQYF
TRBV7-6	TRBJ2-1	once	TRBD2	TGTGCCAGCAGCTCCGGGACTAGCGGATACAATGAGCAGTTCTTC	CASSSGTSGYNEQFF
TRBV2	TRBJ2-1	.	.	TGTGCCAGTGCAAAGGGCTTGAACAATGAGCAGTTCTTC	CASAKGLNNEQFF
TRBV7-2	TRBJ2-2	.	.	TGTGCCAGCAGCCGAGGAAACGGGGAGCTGTTTTTT	CASSRGNGELFF
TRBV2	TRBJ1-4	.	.	TGTGCCAGCAGTGGCAAGGGTGGCGAAAAACTGTTTTTT	CASSGKGGEKLFF
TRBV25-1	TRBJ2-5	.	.	TGTGCCAGCAGTGATCTGGTGTTCGAAGAGACCCAGTACTTC	CASSDLVFEETQYF
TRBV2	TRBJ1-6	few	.	TGTGCCAGCACCCAGGGTAGAGGGATCAATTCACCCCTCCACTTT	CASTQGRGINSPLHF
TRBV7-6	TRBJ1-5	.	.	TGTGCCAGCAGCTTATATGAGGGTCAGCCCCAGCATTTT	CASSLYEGQPQHF
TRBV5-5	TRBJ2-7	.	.	TGTGCCAGCAGCTTGGCCGGGAAAACCTACGAGCAGTACTTC	CASSLAGKTYEQYF
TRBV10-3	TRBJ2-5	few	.	TGTGCCATCAGTGAGGGAGAGACCCAGTACTTC	CAISEGETQYF
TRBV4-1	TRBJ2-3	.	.	TGCGCCAGCAGCCAAGATCCGCAGGGTGGAGATACGCAGTATTTT	CASSQDPQGGDTQYF